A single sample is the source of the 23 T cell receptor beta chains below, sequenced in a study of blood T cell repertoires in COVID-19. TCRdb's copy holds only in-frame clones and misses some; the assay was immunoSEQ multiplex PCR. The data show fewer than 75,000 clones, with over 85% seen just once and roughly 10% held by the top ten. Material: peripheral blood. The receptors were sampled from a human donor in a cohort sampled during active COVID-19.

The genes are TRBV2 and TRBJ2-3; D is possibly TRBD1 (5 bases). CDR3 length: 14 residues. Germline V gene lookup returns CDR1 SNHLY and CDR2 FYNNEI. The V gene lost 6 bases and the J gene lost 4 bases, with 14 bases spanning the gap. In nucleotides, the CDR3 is TGTGCCAGCAGCCTTCATAGGGGATCAGATACGCAGTATTTT. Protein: CASSLHRGSDTQYF.

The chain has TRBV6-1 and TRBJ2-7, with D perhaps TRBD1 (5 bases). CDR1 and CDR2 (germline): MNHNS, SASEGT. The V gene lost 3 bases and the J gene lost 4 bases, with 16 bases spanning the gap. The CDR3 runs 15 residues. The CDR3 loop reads CASSEALRTSYEQYF. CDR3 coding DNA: TGTGCCAGCAGTGAGGCCCTTCGGACATCGTACGAGCAGTACTTC.

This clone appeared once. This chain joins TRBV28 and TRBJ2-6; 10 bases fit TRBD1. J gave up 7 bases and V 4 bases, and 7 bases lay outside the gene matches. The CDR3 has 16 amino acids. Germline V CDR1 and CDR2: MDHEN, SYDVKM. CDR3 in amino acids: CASSSVRDRGANVLTF. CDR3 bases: TGTGCCAGCAGTTCCGTTCGGGACAGGGGAGCCAACGTCCTGACTTTC.

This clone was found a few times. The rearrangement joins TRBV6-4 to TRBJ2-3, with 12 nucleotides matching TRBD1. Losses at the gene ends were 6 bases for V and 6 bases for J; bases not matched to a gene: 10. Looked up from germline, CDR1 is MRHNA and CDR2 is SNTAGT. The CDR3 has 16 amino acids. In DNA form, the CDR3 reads TGTGCCAGCAGCGAGATTACGGGACAGGGGGCGGATACGCAGTATTTT. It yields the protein CASSEITGQGADTQYF.

Here the CDR3 DNA reads TGTGCCAGCAGTTCGGGGGGGGGATATAGCAATCAGCCCCAGCATTTT. Translated: CASSSGGGYSNQPQHF. V gene TRBV28 combines with J gene TRBJ1-5, with TRBD1 as a possible D gene (5 bases). The length of the CDR3 is 16 residues. V lost 4 bases, J lost 0 bases, and 13 bases lay in between. The germline V gene has CDR1 MDHEN and CDR2 SYDVKM. The full variable domain, with the rest looked up from reference TRBV28 and TRBJ1-5, is DVKVTQSSRYLVKRTGEKVFLECVQDMDHENMFWYRQDPGLGLRLIYFSYDVKMKEKGDIPEGYSVSREKKERFSLILESASTNQTSMYLCASSSGGGYSNQPQHFGDGTRLSIL.

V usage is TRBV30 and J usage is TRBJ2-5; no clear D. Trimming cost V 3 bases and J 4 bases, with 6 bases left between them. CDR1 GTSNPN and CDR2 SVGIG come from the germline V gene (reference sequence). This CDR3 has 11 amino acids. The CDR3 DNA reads TGTGCCTGGAGCCTAGGAGAGACCCAGTACTTC. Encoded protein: CAWSLGETQYF. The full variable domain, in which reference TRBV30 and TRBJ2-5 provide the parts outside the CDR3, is SQTIHQWPATLVQPVGSPLSLECTVEGTSNPNLYWYRQAAGRGLQLLFYSVGIGQISSEVPQNLSASRPQDRQFILSSKKLLLSDSGFYLCAWSLGETQYFGPGTRLLVL.

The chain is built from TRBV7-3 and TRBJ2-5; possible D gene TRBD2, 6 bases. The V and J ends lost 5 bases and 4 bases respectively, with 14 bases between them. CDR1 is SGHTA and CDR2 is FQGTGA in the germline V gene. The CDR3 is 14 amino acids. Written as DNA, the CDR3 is TGTGCCAGCAGCAAAAGCGGGTTGGGAGAGACCCAGTACTTC. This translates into CASSKSGLGETQYF. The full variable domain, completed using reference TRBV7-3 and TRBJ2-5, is GAGVSQTPSNKVTEKGKYVELRCDPISGHTALYWYRQSLGQGPEFLIYFQGTGAADDSGLPNDRFFAVRPEGSVSTLKIQRTERGDSAVYLCASSKSGLGETQYFGPGTRLLVL.

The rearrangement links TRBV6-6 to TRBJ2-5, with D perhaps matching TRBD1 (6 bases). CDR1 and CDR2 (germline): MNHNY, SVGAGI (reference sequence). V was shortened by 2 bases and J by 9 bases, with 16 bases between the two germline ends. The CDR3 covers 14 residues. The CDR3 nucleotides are TGTGCCAGCAGTTACGGACAGCGCCTCTTGGCCCAGTACTTC. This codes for CASSYGQRLLAQYF.

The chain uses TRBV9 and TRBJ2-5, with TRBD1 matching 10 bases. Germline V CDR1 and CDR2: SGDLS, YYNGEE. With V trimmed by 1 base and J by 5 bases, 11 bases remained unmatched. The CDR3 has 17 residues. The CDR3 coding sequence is TGTGCCAGCAGCGTAAATCCCCGGGACAGGGGTGATGAGACCCAGTACTTC. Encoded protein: CASSVNPRDRGDETQYF.

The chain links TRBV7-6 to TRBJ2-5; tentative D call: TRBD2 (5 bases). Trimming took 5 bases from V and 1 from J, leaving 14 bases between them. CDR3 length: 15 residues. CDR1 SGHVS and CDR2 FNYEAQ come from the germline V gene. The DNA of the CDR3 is TGTGCCAGCAGCCTAAACCTAGCCCCCCAAGAGACCCAGTACTTC. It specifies CASSLNLAPQETQYF.

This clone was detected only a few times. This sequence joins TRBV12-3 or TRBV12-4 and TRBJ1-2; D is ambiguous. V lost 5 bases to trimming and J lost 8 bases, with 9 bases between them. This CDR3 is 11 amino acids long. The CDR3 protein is CASSLGRGYTF. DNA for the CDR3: TGTGCCAGCAGTCTGGGGAGGGGCTACACCTTC.

DNA of the CDR3: TGTGCCAGCGTCTTGGGGGGCTCTGGAAACACCATATATTTT. Translating gives CASVLGGSGNTIYF. V gene TRBV7-9 combines with J gene TRBJ1-3; D is perhaps TRBD1 (5 bases). V was clipped by 8 bases and J by 0 bases, with 11 bases between them. This CDR3 is built from 14 residues. The V gene's germline CDR1 is SEHNR and CDR2 FQNEAQ (reference sequence).

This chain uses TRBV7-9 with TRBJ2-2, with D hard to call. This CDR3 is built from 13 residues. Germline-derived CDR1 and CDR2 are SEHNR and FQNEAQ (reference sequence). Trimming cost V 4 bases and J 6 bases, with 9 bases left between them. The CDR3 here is CASSSDKAGELFF. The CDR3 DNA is TGTGCCAGCAGCTCAGACAAGGCCGGGGAGCTGTTTTTT. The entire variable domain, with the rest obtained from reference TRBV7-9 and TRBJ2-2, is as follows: DTGVSQNPRHKITKRGQNVTFRCDPISEHNRLYWYRQTLGQGPEFLTYFQNEAQLEKSRLLSDRFSAERPKGSFSTLEIQRTEQGDSAMYLCASSSDKAGELFFGEGSRLTVL.

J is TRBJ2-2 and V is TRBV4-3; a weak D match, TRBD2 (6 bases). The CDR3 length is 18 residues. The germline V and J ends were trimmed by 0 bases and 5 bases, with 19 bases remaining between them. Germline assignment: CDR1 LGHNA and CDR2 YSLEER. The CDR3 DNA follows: TGCGCCAGCAGCCAAGACTGGGATCGCGGGACGGTTACCGGGGAGCTGTTTTTT. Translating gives CASSQDWDRGTVTGELFF.

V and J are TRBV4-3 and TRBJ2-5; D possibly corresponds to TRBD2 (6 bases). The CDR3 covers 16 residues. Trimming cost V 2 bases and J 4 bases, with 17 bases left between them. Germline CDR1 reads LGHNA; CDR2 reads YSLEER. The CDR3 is CASSQLAKGGRETQYF. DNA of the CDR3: TGCGCCAGCAGCCAATTGGCGAAGGGAGGAAGAGAGACCCAGTACTTC.

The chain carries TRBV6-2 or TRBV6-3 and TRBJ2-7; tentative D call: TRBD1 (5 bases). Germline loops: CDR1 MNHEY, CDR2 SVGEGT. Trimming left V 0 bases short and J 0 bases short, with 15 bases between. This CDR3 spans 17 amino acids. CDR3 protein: CASSYSNGWGSSYEQYF. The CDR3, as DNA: TGTGCCAGCAGTTACTCGAATGGCTGGGGCAGCTCCTACGAGCAGTACTTC.

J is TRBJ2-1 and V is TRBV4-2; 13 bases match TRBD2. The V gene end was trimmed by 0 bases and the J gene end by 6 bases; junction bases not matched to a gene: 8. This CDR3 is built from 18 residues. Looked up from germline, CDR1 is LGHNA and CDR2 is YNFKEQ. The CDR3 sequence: CASSQEFRTSGSSNEQFF. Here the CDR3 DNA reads TGTGCCAGCAGCCAAGAGTTCCGGACTAGCGGGAGTAGCAATGAGCAGTTCTTC.

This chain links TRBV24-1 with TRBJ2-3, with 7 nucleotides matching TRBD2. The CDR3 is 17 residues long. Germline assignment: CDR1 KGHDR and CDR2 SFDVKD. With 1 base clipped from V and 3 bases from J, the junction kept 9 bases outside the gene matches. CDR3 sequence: CATSDLGVAGHTDTQYF. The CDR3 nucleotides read TGTGCCACCAGTGATTTAGGGGTAGCGGGTCATACAGATACGCAGTATTTT.

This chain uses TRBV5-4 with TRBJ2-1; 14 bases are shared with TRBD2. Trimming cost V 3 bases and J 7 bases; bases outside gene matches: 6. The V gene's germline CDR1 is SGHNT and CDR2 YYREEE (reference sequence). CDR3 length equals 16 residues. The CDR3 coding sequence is TGTGCCAGCAGCTCGGGGACTAGCGGGAGTTTGAATGAGCAGTTCTTC. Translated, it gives CASSSGTSGSLNEQFF.

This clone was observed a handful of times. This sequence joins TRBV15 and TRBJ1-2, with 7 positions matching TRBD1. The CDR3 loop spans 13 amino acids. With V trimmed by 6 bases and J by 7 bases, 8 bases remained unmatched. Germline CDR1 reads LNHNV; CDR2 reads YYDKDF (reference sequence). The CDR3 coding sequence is TGTGCCACCAGACCGAACAGGGGCGGTGGCTACACCTTC. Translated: CATRPNRGGGYTF.

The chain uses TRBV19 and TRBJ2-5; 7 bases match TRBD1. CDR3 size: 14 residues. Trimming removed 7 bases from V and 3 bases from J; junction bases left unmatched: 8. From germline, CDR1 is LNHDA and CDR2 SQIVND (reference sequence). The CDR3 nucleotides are TGTGCCAGTAAGGGGGCAAGTGGCGAAGAGACCCAGTACTTC. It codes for CASKGASGEETQYF.

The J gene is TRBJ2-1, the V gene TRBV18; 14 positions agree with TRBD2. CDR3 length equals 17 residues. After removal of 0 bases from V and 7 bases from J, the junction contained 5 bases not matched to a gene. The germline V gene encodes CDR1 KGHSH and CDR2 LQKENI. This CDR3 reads CASSPPAGTSGRNEQFF. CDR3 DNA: TGTGCCAGCTCACCACCGGCGGGGACTAGCGGGAGAAATGAGCAGTTCTTC.

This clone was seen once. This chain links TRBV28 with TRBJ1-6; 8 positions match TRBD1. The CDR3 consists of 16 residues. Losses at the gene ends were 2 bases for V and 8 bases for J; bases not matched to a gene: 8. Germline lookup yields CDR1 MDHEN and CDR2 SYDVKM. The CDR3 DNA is TGTGCCAGCAGTTTACTGAGCGGGACAGGAGATTCACCCCTCCACTTT. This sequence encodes CASSLLSGTGDSPLHF. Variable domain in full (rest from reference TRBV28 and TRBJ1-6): DVKVTQSSRYLVKRTGEKVFLECVQDMDHENMFWYRQDPGLGLRLIYFSYDVKMKEKGDIPEGYSVSREKKERFSLILESASTNQTSMYLCASSLLSGTGDSPLHFGNGTRLTVT.